These T cell receptor beta chains were read from a single sample in a study of T cell responses to AZD1222 COVID-19 vaccine. The table came from immunoSEQ multiplex PCR; TCRdb's copy has only in-frame clones and leaves some out. The data contain about 120,000 clones, roughly 84% of them seen just once; the ten biggest clones take up approximately 18%. This specimen consisted of peripheral blood, obtained 28 days after the second AZD1222 dose. All receptors come from an adult who received the AZD1222 COVID-19 vaccine. The CDR3 runs from the conserved cysteine through the conserved F or W. The order of the fields is D gene, clone size, V gene, J gene, CDR3 DNA, CDR3 protein. The D gene is left open where the match is weak. Where a row states a size, it is once, few, many or the class of an expanded clone; other rows omit it.

>.|.|TRBV7-2|TRBJ2-7
TGTGCCAGCAGCGAGGCACTTATATACGAGCAGTACTTC
CASSEALIYEQYF
>.|.|TRBV27|TRBJ2-7
TGTGCCAGCAAGAGGATCCCCTCCTACGAGCAGTACTTC
CASKRIPSYEQYF
>.|.|TRBV5-4|TRBJ2-1
TGTGCCAGCAGCTCCCCGGACGGAATCTACAATGAGCAGTTCTTC
CASSSPDGIYNEQFF
>.|once|TRBV7-2|TRBJ2-3
TGTGCCAGCAGCTTAGGAAGCACAGATACGCAGTATTTT
CASSLGSTDTQYF
>TRBD2|.|TRBV2|TRBJ2-1
TGTGCCAGCAGTGAAAACCTAGGGACTAGACAATACAATGAGCAGTTCTTC
CASSENLGTRQYNEQFF
>TRBD1|.|TRBV27|TRBJ2-2
TGTGCCAGCAGTCCCATGGACAGGGTTTTTCTGGGGGAGCTGTTTTTT
CASSPMDRVFLGELFF
>TRBD1|.|TRBV3-1/TRBV3-2|TRBJ2-7
TGTGCCAGCAGCAAGGACAGGGATCGCGAGCAGTACTTC
CASSKDRDREQYF
>.|.|TRBV2|TRBJ1-3
TGTGCCAGCAGTGAAGGGGGGGGTGGAAACACCATATATTTT
CASSEGGGGNTIYF
>TRBD2|.|TRBV5-6|TRBJ2-1
TGTGCCAGCAGCCTAACTAGCGGAAGCTCCTACAATGAGCAGTTCTTC
CASSLTSGSSYNEQFF
>.|.|TRBV13|TRBJ2-2
TGTGCCAGCAGTTCTGTCGGCAGGGTCCCTTCACCGGGGGAGCTGTTTTTT
CASSSVGRVPSPGELFF
>TRBD1|.|TRBV11-1|TRBJ2-3
TGTGCCAGCAGCGGGGACAGGGTTGTAGATACGCAGTATTTT
CASSGDRVVDTQYF
>.|.|TRBV14|TRBJ2-5
TGTGCCAGCAGCCAAGAAGTGGGCACATACCAAGAGACCCAGTACTTC
CASSQEVGTYQETQYF
>.|.|TRBV23-1|TRBJ1-1
TGCGCCAGCAGTCAATCAATACGGATGAACACTGAAGCTTTCTTT
CASSQSIRMNTEAFF
>.|.|TRBV10-1|TRBJ2-1
TGCGCCAGCAGCGCCGAGGGCAATGAGCAGTTCTTC
CASSAEGNEQFF
>TRBD1|.|TRBV7-3|TRBJ1-2
TGTGCCAGCAGTCCAGGGGGTGCCGCTAACTATGGCTACACCTTC
CASSPGGAANYGYTF
>TRBD1|.|TRBV6-2/TRBV6-3|TRBJ1-2
TGTGCCAGCAGTCACCAACAGGGGTACTATGGCTACACCTTC
CASSHQQGYYGYTF
>.|.|TRBV4-1|TRBJ1-2
TGCGCCAGCAGCCAAGTTCAGACTACCTATGGCTACACCTTC
CASSQVQTTYGYTF
>TRBD2|.|TRBV7-2|TRBJ2-1
TGTGCCAGCAGCGCTATGATGACTAGCGGGAAAAATGAGCAGTTCTTC
CASSAMMTSGKNEQFF
>.|.|TRBV27|TRBJ1-1
TGTGCTCAACCGGAAGCTTTCTTT
CAQPEAFF
>.|few|TRBV9|TRBJ2-5
TGTGCCAGCACCGTAGGTATAAACCCGGAGACCCAGTACTTC
CASTVGINPETQYF
>.|.|TRBV7-9|TRBJ1-2
TGTGCCAGCAGCTTGAGGGAGGCTGGCTACACCTTC
CASSLREAGYTF
>.|.|TRBV19|TRBJ2-3
TGTGCCAGTAGCATCGCCGTTCGGGGGGCGGGTACAGATACGCAGTATTTT
CASSIAVRGAGTDTQYF
>.|once|TRBV29-1|TRBJ2-1
TGCAGCGTTGATCAGGGTCAGTACAATGAGCAGTTCTTC
CSVDQGQYNEQFF